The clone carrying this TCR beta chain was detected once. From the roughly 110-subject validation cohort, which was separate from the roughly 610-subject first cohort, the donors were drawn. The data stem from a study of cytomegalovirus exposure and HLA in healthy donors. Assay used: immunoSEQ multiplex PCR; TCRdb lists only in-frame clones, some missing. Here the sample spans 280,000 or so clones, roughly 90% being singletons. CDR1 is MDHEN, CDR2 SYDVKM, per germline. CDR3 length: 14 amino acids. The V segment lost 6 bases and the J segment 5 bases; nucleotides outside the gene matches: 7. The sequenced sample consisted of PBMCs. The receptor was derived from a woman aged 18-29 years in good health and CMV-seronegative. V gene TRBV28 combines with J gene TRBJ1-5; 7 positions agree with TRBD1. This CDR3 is CASRTDRTHQPQHF. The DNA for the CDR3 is TGTGCCAGCAGAACGGACAGGACGCATCAGCCCCAGCATTTT. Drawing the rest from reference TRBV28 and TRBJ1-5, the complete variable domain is DVKVTQSSRYLVKRTGEKVFLECVQDMDHENMFWYRQDPGLGLRLIYFSYDVKMKEKGDIPEGYSVSREKKERFSLILESASTNQTSMYLCASRTDRTHQPQHFGDGTRLSIL.